Below are 29 T cell receptor beta chains sequenced from a single sample in a study of T-cell reconstitution after alpha-beta-depleted transplantation in children. Unique molecular identifiers featured in how the TCRbeta library was prepared. TCRdb recomputed calls from the PCR reads with MiXCR, one row per CDR3 protein. The sample lists fewer than 400,000 distinct CDR3 sequences; around 21% were seen once. Sample: PBMCs from the stem cell graft donor, taken from the stem cell graft. The origin of the receptors is a human donor who donated a stem cell graft to a child with acute myeloid leukemia.

This chain joins TRBV2 and TRBJ2-7; 11 bases map to TRBD2. The CDR3 consists of 15 residues. Germline V CDR1 and CDR2: SNHLY, FYNNEI. V lost 7 bases and J lost 0; bases outside the gene matches: 5. The CDR3 loop reads CASKISGRASYEQYF. The CDR3 DNA follows: TGTGCCAGCAAAATTAGCGGGAGGGCCTCCTACGAGCAGTACTTC.

This clonotype has a handful of counts. V is TRBV20-1 and J is TRBJ2-1; 13 bases are shared with TRBD2. With V trimmed by 5 bases and J by 14 bases, 9 bases remained unmatched. There are 13 residues in the CDR3. Germline V lookup: CDR1 DFQATT, CDR2 SNEGSKA (reference sequence). The CDR3 protein is CSARPGTSGNKFF. For the CDR3, the DNA is TGCAGTGCTCGTCCCGGGACTAGCGGGAACAAGTTCTTC.

This clonotype was recorded many times. The genes are TRBV7-2 and TRBJ2-7, with D perhaps TRBD2 (6 bases). Germline V gives CDR1 SGHTA, CDR2 FQGNSA. Deletions cut 1 base from V and 2 bases from J, with 12 bases between. The CDR3 is 15 amino acids. The CDR3 spells CASSLGASATYEQYF. Here the CDR3 DNA reads TGTGCCAGCAGCTTAGGGGCTAGCGCTACCTACGAGCAGTACTTC.

The chain links TRBV29-1 to TRBJ2-5; the D call may be TRBD1 or TRBD2 (5 bases each). The V end was cut by 3 bases, the J end by 2 bases, with 13 bases between. The germline V gene encodes CDR1 SQVTM and CDR2 ANQGSEA. The CDR3 consists of 14 residues. CDR3 sequence reads: CSVDLLGDQETQYF. The DNA of the CDR3 is TGCAGCGTTGATCTTTTGGGGGATCAAGAGACCCAGTACTTC.

Written as DNA, the CDR3 is TGCGCCAGCAGCTTGGATCTTGCGACAGTGAACACTGAAGCTTTCTTT. Protein sequence: CASSLDLATVNTEAFF. The chain has TRBV5-1 and TRBJ1-1, with D tentatively TRBD1 (5 bases). The germline CDR1 and CDR2 sequences are SGHRS and YFSETQ. Trimming took 0 bases from V and 0 from J, leaving 12 bases between them. The CDR3 sequence is 16 residues long.

The chain uses TRBV12-3 or TRBV12-4 and TRBJ1-2; 7 bases are a match to TRBD1. Trimming took 0 bases from V and 4 from J; bases not matched to a gene: 5. This CDR3 has 15 amino acids. Written as DNA, the CDR3 is TGTGCCAGCAGTTTAGCCGGGACAGCCACCTATGGCTACACCTTC. Amino acid sequence: CASSLAGTATYGYTF.

At least ten counts were recorded for this clonotype. The chain joins TRBV29-1 to TRBJ2-1; D might be TRBD1 (5 bases). The CDR3 contains 11 residues. The V gene lost 1 base and the J gene lost 9 bases, with 7 bases spanning the gap. Germline CDR1 and CDR2: SQVTM and ANQGSEA. CDR3: CSVEVRGEQFF. The CDR3 DNA reads TGCAGCGTTGAAGTAAGGGGTGAGCAGTTCTTC.

This clonotype was detected only a few times. The gene calls are TRBV20-1 and TRBJ2-5; no clear D gene. The CDR3 is 12 residues long. Per the germline V gene, CDR1 is DFQATT and CDR2 is SNEGSKA (reference sequence). V was pared by 3 bases and J by 4 bases, with 9 bases between. The CDR3 here is CSASPTTETQYF. The CDR3 DNA sequence: TGCAGTGCTAGCCCTACCACAGAGACCCAGTACTTC.

Only a few counts were recorded for this clonotype. The chain carries TRBV7-9 and TRBJ1-3; D possibly corresponds to TRBD1 (5 bases). Germline CDR1 SEHNR, CDR2 FQNEAQ (reference sequence). The CDR3 has 14 amino acids. The V gene lost 3 bases and the J gene lost 4 bases, with 10 bases spanning the gap. CDR3 nucleotides: TGTGCCAGCAGCTTCCAGGGATCCGGAAACACCATATATTTT. This sequence encodes CASSFQGSGNTIYF.

The chain joins TRBV5-1 to TRBJ1-5, with D perhaps TRBD1 (6 bases). There are 15 residues in the CDR3. Germline CDR1 and CDR2: SGHRS and YFSETQ. Trimming pared 1 base from V and 5 bases from J, leaving 13 bases between. The CDR3 region has the DNA TGCGCCAGCAGCTTGACGGGCAGGGGTGATCAGCCCCAGCATTTT. Residues: CASSLTGRGDQPQHF.

J is TRBJ2-3 and V is TRBV24-1; maybe TRBD2 (5 bases). The CDR3 runs to 15 residues. Germline V lookup: CDR1 KGHDR, CDR2 SFDVKD. The V gene lost 5 bases and the J gene lost 7 bases, with 18 bases spanning the gap. The chain's CDR3 is CATSGTGALVYTQYF. DNA for the CDR3: TGTGCCACCAGTGGGACTGGAGCATTGGTGTATACGCAGTATTTT.

This clonotype was picked up many times. The rearrangement links TRBV20-1 to TRBJ1-1, with a possible D match to TRBD1 (5 bases). In germline, CDR1 is DFQATT, CDR2 SNEGSKA (reference sequence). This CDR3 is 12 amino acids long. V was cut by 8 bases and J by 2 bases, with 12 bases left in between. The CDR3 DNA is TGCAGTCCCCGGACATTTAACACTGAAGCTTTCTTT. Its translation: CSPRTFNTEAFF.

In this sample, this clonotype turned up a few times. This CDR3 reads CASSTGRRPNTEAFF. The CDR3 bases are TGCGCCAGCTCGACGGGACGCCGACCGAACACTGAAGCTTTCTTT. This rearrangement joins TRBV5-1 to TRBJ1-1; the D gene is possibly TRBD1 (5 bases). The germline CDR1 and CDR2 sequences are SGHRS and YFSETQ. CDR3 length equals 15 residues. V lost 7 bases, J lost 1 base, and 17 bases lay in between. The full variable domain, in which reference TRBV5-1 and TRBJ1-1 provide the parts outside the CDR3, is KAGVTQTPRYLIKTRGQQVTLSCSPISGHRSVSWYQQTPGQGLQFLFEYFSETQRNKGNFPGRFSGRQFSNSRSEMNVSTLELGDSALYLCASSTGRRPNTEAFFGQGTRLTVV.

The chain combines TRBV2 with TRBJ1-5; the D gene is possibly TRBD1 (6 bases). Germline V gene data show CDR1 as SNHLY and CDR2 as FYNNEI. This CDR3 spans 15 amino acids. With 4 bases removed from V and 4 bases from J, the gap between germline ends came to 14 bases. The CDR3 loop reads CASSGLRTDNQPQHF. As DNA, the CDR3 is TGTGCCAGCAGTGGTTTGCGGACAGATAATCAGCCCCAGCATTTT.

This clonotype was observed at least ten times. The chain has TRBV29-1 and TRBJ1-5; tentatively, D is TRBD1 (6 bases). Per the germline V gene, CDR1 is SQVTM and CDR2 is ANQGSEA. The V gene lost 5 bases and the J gene lost 5 bases, with 19 bases spanning the gap. The CDR3 runs 15 residues. The DNA for the CDR3 is TGCAGCGTTATCCAGGAGGGGGTTCTGGATCAGCCCCAGCATTTT. It is translated as CSVIQEGVLDQPQHF. Based on the CDR3 plus reference TRBV29-1 and TRBJ1-5, the full variable domain is SAVISQKPSRDICQRGTSLTIQCQVDSQVTMMFWYRQQPGQSLTLIATANQGSEATYESGFVIDKFPISRPNLTFSTLTVSNMSPEDSSIYLCSVIQEGVLDQPQHFGDGTRLSIL.

In this sample, this clonotype turned up a few times. This rearrangement joins TRBV3-1 to TRBJ2-4; TRBD2 aligns across 11 bases. V was clipped by 0 bases and J by 6 bases; unmatched bases: 7. This CDR3 contains 17 residues. CDR1 LGHDT and CDR2 YNNKEL come from the germline V gene (reference sequence). In nucleotides, the CDR3 is TGTGCCAGCAGCCAAGAAGGGGGACTAGCGGATTTAAACATTCAGTACTTC. Translated, it gives CASSQEGGLADLNIQYF.

This sequence joins TRBV29-1 and TRBJ2-1; D possibly corresponds to TRBD2 (7 bases). The V gene lost 4 bases and the J gene lost 6 bases, with 16 bases spanning the gap. Per germline, CDR1 SQVTM and CDR2 ANQGSEA. This CDR3 contains 14 residues. CDR3 protein: CSVGDKGGSNEQFF. Here the CDR3 DNA reads TGCAGCGTTGGGGACAAGGGAGGGAGCAATGAGCAGTTCTTC.

The chain joins TRBV27 to TRBJ2-2; 7 bases match TRBD1. Germline V gene data show CDR1 as MNHEY and CDR2 as SMNVEV (reference sequence). The junction had 5 bases not matched to a gene; V was cut back by 6 bases and J by 7 bases. CDR3 length: 13 residues. The CDR3 loop is CASSTGAGGELFF. The DNA of the CDR3 is TGTGCCAGCAGCACAGGGGCCGGCGGGGAGCTGTTTTTT.

This clonotype has at least ten counts. The chain recombines TRBV27 with TRBJ1-6; no clear D. Trimming left V 4 bases short and J 7 bases short, with 11 bases between. The germline V gene has CDR1 MNHEY and CDR2 SMNVEV (reference sequence). This CDR3 is built from 14 residues. The CDR3 DNA follows: TGTGCCAGCAGTTGGCGGGGAGGGAATTCACCCCTCCACTTT. This codes for CASSWRGGNSPLHF.

CDR3: CASSSTLVQGTPYEQYF. As DNA, the CDR3 is TGTGCCAGCAGTTCCACTCTGGTACAGGGTACTCCCTACGAGCAGTACTTC. This chain links TRBV27 with TRBJ2-7; perhaps TRBD1 as D (6 bases). Germline values: CDR1 MNHEY, CDR2 SMNVEV (reference sequence). The length of the CDR3 is 17 residues. V lost 4 bases and J 2 bases, leaving 21 bases between the germline ends.

The J gene is TRBJ2-1, the V gene TRBV20-1; TRBD1 aligns across 10 bases. Germline assignment: CDR1 DFQATT and CDR2 SNEGSKA (reference sequence). After removal of 1 base from V and 4 bases from J, the junction contained 10 bases not matched to a gene. This CDR3 spans 17 amino acids. The CDR3 sequence: CSARGTGGAGRYNEQFF. CDR3 bases: TGCAGTGCTAGAGGGACAGGGGGTGCGGGTAGATACAATGAGCAGTTCTTC.

This clonotype has just a few counts. A junction boundary mismatches the germline segment, possibly from a read error. The chain recombines TRBV7-7 with TRBJ2-1; unclear D gene. The CDR3 length is 13 residues. Germline CDR1 SSHAT, CDR2 FNYEAQ (reference sequence). The CDR3 region is CASSLDPRREQFF. In DNA form, the CDR3 reads TGTGCTAGCAGCTTAGACCCCCGACGTGAGCAGTTCTTC.

The chain combines TRBV20-1 with TRBJ2-3; the match to TRBD2 covers 9 bases. Per germline, CDR1 DFQATT and CDR2 SNEGSKA (reference sequence). The CDR3 contains 12 residues. CDR3 region: CRNGRIAGAQYF. In DNA form, the CDR3 reads TGCAGAAACGGACGTATAGCGGGAGCGCAGTATTTT.

This clonotype was recorded many times. This chain links TRBV5-6 with TRBJ2-7; the D is unclear. The CDR3 consists of 14 residues. Germline CDR1 reads SGHDT; CDR2 reads YYEEEE. V was pared by 2 bases and J by 6 bases, with 15 bases between. CDR3 sequence (DNA): TGTGCCAGCAGCTTCATCCCGGCCTCCCCCGAGCAGTACTTC. This codes for CASSFIPASPEQYF.

This clonotype was recorded at least ten times. The V call is TRBV24-1, the J call TRBJ2-1, with TRBD2 matching 8 bases. The germline V gene has CDR1 KGHDR and CDR2 SFDVKD. V lost 1 base to trimming and J lost 9 bases; unmatched junction nucleotides: 10. CDR3 length: 16 amino acids. The DNA of the CDR3 is TGTGCCACCAGTGATTTAGGGCGGGAGGTCTCGGGTGAGCAGTTCTTC. Translating it yields CATSDLGREVSGEQFF.

This clonotype has ten or more counts. This sequence joins TRBV20-1 and TRBJ2-1, with D possibly being TRBD2 (6 bases). V dropped 4 bases and J dropped 0 bases, with 10 bases sitting between them. Germline assignment: CDR1 DFQATT and CDR2 SNEGSKA (reference sequence). CDR3 length equals 14 residues. The CDR3 reads CSAIGLTSYNEQFF. CDR3 bases: TGCAGTGCTATCGGACTAACCTCCTACAATGAGCAGTTCTTC.

This clonotype was counted many times. V is TRBV7-9 and J is TRBJ2-1, with D perhaps matching TRBD1 or TRBD2 (5 bases each). CDR3 length: 16 amino acids. V lost 1 base and J 3 bases, leaving 13 bases between the germline ends. In germline, CDR1 is SEHNR, CDR2 FQNEAQ (reference sequence). The CDR3 spells CASSLGGTQVYNEQFF. CDR3 nucleotide sequence: TGTGCCAGCAGCTTAGGAGGGACGCAGGTCTACAATGAGCAGTTCTTC.

This chain connects TRBV4-1 to TRBJ2-5; D is possibly TRBD2 (6 bases). This CDR3 region has 16 residues. V lost 0 bases, J lost 4 bases, and 15 bases lay in between. CDR1 and CDR2 (germline): MGHRA, YSYEKL. In nucleotides, the CDR3 is TGCGCCAGCAGCCAAGATTGGCCGGGAGCTCGAGAGACCCAGTACTTC. Protein: CASSQDWPGARETQYF.

This clonotype was counted between two and nine times. The V gene is TRBV2, the J gene TRBJ1-6; D is unclear. This CDR3 has 14 amino acids. Germline assignment: CDR1 SNHLY and CDR2 FYNNEI. Trimming stripped 5 bases from V and 5 bases from J, with 10 bases between. The CDR3: CASSIPMDNSPLHF. The CDR3 DNA reads as TGTGCCAGCAGTATACCAATGGATAATTCACCCCTCCACTTT.